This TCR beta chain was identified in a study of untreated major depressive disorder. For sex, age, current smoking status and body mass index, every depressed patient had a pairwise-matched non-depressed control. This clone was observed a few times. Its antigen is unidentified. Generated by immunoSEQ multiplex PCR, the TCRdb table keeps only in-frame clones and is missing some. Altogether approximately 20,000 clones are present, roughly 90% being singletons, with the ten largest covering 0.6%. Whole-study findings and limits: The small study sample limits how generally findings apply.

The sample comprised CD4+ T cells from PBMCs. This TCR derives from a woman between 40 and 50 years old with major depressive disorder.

The CDR3, as DNA: TGTGCCAGCAGCCGGAAGGGGAGGGGGACTGAAGCTTTCTTT. Residues: CASSRKGRGTEAFF. This chain uses TRBV5-6 with TRBJ1-1, with D perhaps TRBD1 (6 bases). The V end lost 4 bases, the J end lost 5 bases, and 15 bases lay between the germline ends. From germline, CDR1 is SGHDT and CDR2 YYEEEE. This CDR3 region has 14 residues.